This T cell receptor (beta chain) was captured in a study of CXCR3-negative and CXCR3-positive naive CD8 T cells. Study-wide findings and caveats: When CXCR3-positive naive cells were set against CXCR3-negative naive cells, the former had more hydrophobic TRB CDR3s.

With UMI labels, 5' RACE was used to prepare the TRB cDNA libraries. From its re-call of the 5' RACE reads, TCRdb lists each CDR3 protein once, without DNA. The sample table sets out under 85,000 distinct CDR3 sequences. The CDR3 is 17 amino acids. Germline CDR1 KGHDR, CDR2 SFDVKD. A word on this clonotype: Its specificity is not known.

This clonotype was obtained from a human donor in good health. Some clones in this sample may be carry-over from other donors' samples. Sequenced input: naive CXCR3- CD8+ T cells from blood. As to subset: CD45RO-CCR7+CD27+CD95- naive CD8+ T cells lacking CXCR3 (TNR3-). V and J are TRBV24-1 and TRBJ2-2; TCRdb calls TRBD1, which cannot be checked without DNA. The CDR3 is CATSDPRRGINTGELFF.